These T cell receptor beta chains were read from a single sample in a study of chemoradiotherapy in HPV16-positive cancers. The table came from immunoSEQ multiplex PCR; TCRdb's copy has only in-frame clones and leaves some out. The table includes several thousand clones, 90% to 96% detected once. The sequenced sample was tumor tissue, obtained from a patient who underwent chemoradiotherapy. The receptors here all came from a human donor with HPV-associated anogenital cancer. CDR3s include the opening cysteine and the closing phenylalanine or tryptophan. A D gene is named only where the DNA matches it firmly. Where a row states a size, it is once, few, many or the class of an expanded clone; other rows omit it.

v_call	d_call	clone_size	j_call	cdr3_nt	cdr3_aa
TRBV28	TRBD1	-	TRBJ1-4	TGTGCCAGCAGTTCGGCGACAGGGGCAACTAATGAAAAACTGTTTTTT	CASSSATGATNEKLFF
TRBV6-5	-	-	TRBJ2-5	TGTGCCAGCAGGGAAGCTCGGGGGACCCAGTACTTC	CASREARGTQYF
TRBV2	-	-	TRBJ2-6	TGTGCCAGCAGTGAAGGGGAGGGGGCCAACGTCCTGACTTTC	CASSEGEGANVLTF
TRBV14	TRBD2	-	TRBJ2-1	TGTGCCAGCAGCCAAGAGACTCGGGGGGTGAGCTCCTACAATGAGCAGTTCTTC	CASSQETRGVSSYNEQFF
TRBV5-1	TRBD1	-	TRBJ1-4	TGCGCCAGCAGCCCCTCGGTCGGACAGGGGCAAAAACTGTTTTTT	CASSPSVGQGQKLFF
TRBV6-5	-	-	TRBJ1-1	TGTGCCAGCAGTTACGACCTGAACACTGAAGCTTTCTTT	CASSYDLNTEAFF
TRBV2	-	once	TRBJ2-5	TGTGCCAGCAGTGAAGCCAGGACGCGACAAGAGACCCAGTACTTC	CASSEARTRQETQYF
TRBV29-1	-	-	TRBJ2-7	TGCAGCGTTGCCACAGGGTGGGCGGACGAGCAGTACTTC	CSVATGWADEQYF
TRBV5-1	TRBD1	-	TRBJ2-7	TGCGCCAGCAGCCCTGACAGGGGTCCCTACGAGCAGTACTTC	CASSPDRGPYEQYF
TRBV7-8	-	-	TRBJ1-6	TGTGCCAGCAGCTTCGCCGGCAAGGGCGGCTCCTATAATTCACCCCTCCACTTT	CASSFAGKGGSYNSPLHF
TRBV5-1	TRBD1	-	TRBJ2-1	TGCGCCAGCAGCCAGACAGGGGTGGTCAATGAGCAGTTCTTC	CASSQTGVVNEQFF
TRBV19	-	-	TRBJ1-5	TGTGCCAGTAGAGGACCCAGCAATCAGCCCCAGCATTTT	CASRGPSNQPQHF
TRBV5-1	-	-	TRBJ2-1	TGCGCCAGCAGCCCCCGGGGCGGGGATCTATACAATGAGCAGTTCTTC	CASSPRGGDLYNEQFF
TRBV5-6	-	-	TRBJ1-4	TGTGCCAGCAGCTTTGGACACCCTCGAGGCGAAAAACTGTTTTTT	CASSFGHPRGEKLFF
TRBV7-8	-	-	TRBJ2-3	TGTGCCAGCAGCTTAATTTCACGGGCGGATACGCAGTATTTT	CASSLISRADTQYF
TRBV2	TRBD2	-	TRBJ2-5	TGTGCCAGCAGTGGGGTCCGGGAGGCCCAAGAGACCCAGTACTTC	CASSGVREAQETQYF
TRBV7-9	TRBD2	-	TRBJ2-1	TGTGCCAGCAGCCCCGGGACTAGCGGGGGGTTCTACAATGAGCAGTTCTTC	CASSPGTSGGFYNEQFF
TRBV27	-	-	TRBJ1-6	TGTGCCAGCAGCCAGGGCGGTTCACCCCTCCACTTT	CASSQGGSPLHF
TRBV5-6	TRBD1	-	TRBJ1-2	TGTGCCAGCAGCTCCTTACCGGGACAGACCGCACCCGAATATGGCTACACCTTC	CASSSLPGQTAPEYGYTF
TRBV5-1	-	-	TRBJ1-1	TGCGCCAGCAGCTTGGATCCGATAAACACTGAAGCTTTCTTT	CASSLDPINTEAFF
TRBV28	-	once	TRBJ2-6	TGTGCCAGCAGTTTGGGCGGTTCTGGGGCCAACGTCCTGACTTTC	CASSLGGSGANVLTF
TRBV7-2	-	-	TRBJ2-5	TGTGCCAGCAGCCGCTCCCGCGCGGGGCAGGGGACCCAGTACTTC	CASSRSRAGQGTQYF
TRBV11-3	-	-	TRBJ1-2	TGTGCCAGCAGCTTAAACAACAGGAACTATGGCTACACCTTC	CASSLNNRNYGYTF
TRBV28	TRBD2	-	TRBJ2-7	TGTGCCAGCAGTTCGGGCGGCGCCGGGAGGGCCGGGGACGAGCAGTACTTC	CASSSGGAGRAGDEQYF
TRBV10-2	-	-	TRBJ1-3	TGCGCCAGCAGTGAGTCAGTTGGGCCGAGCTCTGGAAACACCATATATTTT	CASSESVGPSSGNTIYF
TRBV5-4	TRBD1	once	TRBJ2-5	TGTGCCACTCTACCGGGACAGGGTGGAACCCAGTACTTC	CATLPGQGGTQYF
TRBV5-8	-	-	TRBJ2-1	TGTGCCAGCACCAAAAGGGGACACTCCTACAATGAGCAGTTCTTC	CASTKRGHSYNEQFF
TRBV5-5	-	-	TRBJ1-1	TGTGCCAGCAGCTTGCAGGGGAACACTGAAGCTTTCTTT	CASSLQGNTEAFF
TRBV28	TRBD2	-	TRBJ2-7	TGTGCCAGCAGGAAACCTCGGGAGGACGAGCAGTACTTC	CASRKPREDEQYF
TRBV28	-	-	TRBJ1-2	TGTGCCAGCACCCGGCGGGGGGGGCCCGCTCCAGGCTACACCTTC	CASTRRGGPAPGYTF
TRBV15	-	once	TRBJ1-6	TGTGCCACCAGCAGAGATCTCCAGGGCGACTCCTATAATTCACCCCTCCACTTT	CATSRDLQGDSYNSPLHF
TRBV7-9	-	-	TRBJ2-3	TGTGCCAGCAGCCCTTTCACAGATACGCAGTATTTT	CASSPFTDTQYF
TRBV5-1	-	-	TRBJ2-1	TGCGCCAGCAGCTCGGCGAGAGGATCCTACAATGAGCAGTTCTTC	CASSSARGSYNEQFF
TRBV19	TRBD2	-	TRBJ2-7	TGTGCCAGTAGTATGGGGACTAGCGGGCACGAGCAGTACTTC	CASSMGTSGHEQYF
TRBV7-2	TRBD1	-	TRBJ2-7	TGTGCCAGCAGCTCGGGACAGGGGGCTTACGAGCAGTACTTC	CASSSGQGAYEQYF
TRBV4-1	-	-	TRBJ1-5	TGCGCCAGCAGCCAAGTCGGGACATTCAGCAAGAGCAATCAGCCCCAGCATTTT	CASSQVGTFSKSNQPQHF
TRBV28	-	-	TRBJ1-5	TGTGCCAGCAGTTTAGGTCGACAGCCCCAGCATTTT	CASSLGRQPQHF
TRBV2	TRBD1	-	TRBJ1-1	TGTGCCAGCAGAAGACAGGGGCCGAACACTGAAGCTTTCTTT	CASRRQGPNTEAFF
TRBV29-1	-	once	TRBJ1-1	TGCAGCGTTGGGGCAGGGCCGAACACTGAAGCTTTCTTT	CSVGAGPNTEAFF
TRBV6-5	-	-	TRBJ1-2	TGTGCCAGCAGTTACTGGGGACCGCGTTCTAACTATGGCTACACCTTC	CASSYWGPRSNYGYTF
TRBV11-3	TRBD2	-	TRBJ2-5	TGTGCCAGCAGCCGGACTAGCGGGGTACAGACCCAGTACTTC	CASSRTSGVQTQYF
TRBV7-2	-	-	TRBJ1-6	TGTGCCAGCTCACGGGGGGGATTTAATTCACCCCTCCACTTT	CASSRGGFNSPLHF
TRBV5-5	-	-	TRBJ1-2	TGTGCCAGCAGCTTTGCAGCGGGACCGGGCCGGACGAACTATGGCTACACCTTC	CASSFAAGPGRTNYGYTF
TRBV6-6	TRBD1	-	TRBJ1-5	TGTGCCAGCAGTTATTCCGGACAGGGGAACCAGCATTTT	CASSYSGQGNQHF
TRBV30	-	-	TRBJ2-2	TGTGCCTGGAGGCCCGAGGGCACCGGGGAGCTGTTTTTT	CAWRPEGTGELFF
TRBV28	-	-	TRBJ1-2	TGTGCCAGCAGTTTTGGAGGTCAGGGATATGGCTACACCTTC	CASSFGGQGYGYTF
TRBV19	-	-	TRBJ2-5	TGTGCCAGTAGTAGAGGGGCTAGCAGTCAAGAGACCCAGTACTTC	CASSRGASSQETQYF
TRBV7-3	-	-	TRBJ2-2	TGTGCCAGCAGCTTAAAGGGGTTTAGTGCCGGGGAGCTGTTTTTT	CASSLKGFSAGELFF
TRBV27	-	-	TRBJ1-1	TGTGCCAGCAGAATCGGATTCGGGAACACTGAAGCTTTCTTT	CASRIGFGNTEAFF
TRBV4-2	-	-	TRBJ2-2	TGTGCCAGCAGCATACCTAGCAGCACCGGGGAGCTGTTTTTT	CASSIPSSTGELFF
TRBV10-3	-	-	TRBJ1-1	TGTGCCATCAGTGAGGTGGGGCTGAACACTGAAGCTTTCTTT	CAISEVGLNTEAFF
TRBV19	-	-	TRBJ1-5	TGTGCCAGTAGTAGGAGTTATAGCAATCAGCCCCAGCATTTT	CASSRSYSNQPQHF
TRBV19	TRBD2	-	TRBJ2-3	TGTGCCAGTAGTAGCGGGAGAGCTTCACTTCGGGATACGCAGTATTTT	CASSSGRASLRDTQYF
TRBV6-4	TRBD2	-	TRBJ2-1	TGTGCCAGTTCTCCTACTAGCGGGGGGGCGGATGAGCAGTTCTTC	CASSPTSGGADEQFF
TRBV4-3	TRBD2	-	TRBJ2-3	TGCGCCAGCAGCCAAGATCGCGACCTAGCGGGGGGGTACACAGATACGCAGTATTTT	CASSQDRDLAGGYTDTQYF
TRBV6-5	TRBD1	-	TRBJ1-1	TGTGCCAGCAGTTATCGGGACAGGGGAACTGAAGCTTTCTTT	CASSYRDRGTEAFF
TRBV15	TRBD1	-	TRBJ1-2	TGTGCCACCAGCAGAGAACAGGGGGCGGTCTTTGGCTACACCTTC	CATSREQGAVFGYTF
TRBV6-5	-	-	TRBJ1-2	TGTGCCAGCAGAAAAGGCCCCGGGCCAAACTATGGCTACACCTTC	CASRKGPGPNYGYTF
TRBV5-1	TRBD1	once	TRBJ1-1	TGCGCCAGCAGCTGGCAACTGGACAGGGGCACTGAAGCTTTCTTT	CASSWQLDRGTEAFF